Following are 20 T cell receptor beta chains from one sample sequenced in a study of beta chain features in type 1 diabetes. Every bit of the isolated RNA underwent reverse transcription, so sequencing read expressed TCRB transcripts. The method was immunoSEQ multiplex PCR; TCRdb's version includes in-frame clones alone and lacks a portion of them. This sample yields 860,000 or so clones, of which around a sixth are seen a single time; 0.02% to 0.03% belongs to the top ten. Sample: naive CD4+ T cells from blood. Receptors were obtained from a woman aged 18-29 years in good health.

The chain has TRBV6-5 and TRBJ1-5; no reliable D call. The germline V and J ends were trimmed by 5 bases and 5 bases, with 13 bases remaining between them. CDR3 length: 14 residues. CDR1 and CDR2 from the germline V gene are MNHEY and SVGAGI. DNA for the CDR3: TGTGCCAGCAGTCGAAGTCTAATCCATCAGCCCCAGCATTTT. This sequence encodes CASSRSLIHQPQHF.

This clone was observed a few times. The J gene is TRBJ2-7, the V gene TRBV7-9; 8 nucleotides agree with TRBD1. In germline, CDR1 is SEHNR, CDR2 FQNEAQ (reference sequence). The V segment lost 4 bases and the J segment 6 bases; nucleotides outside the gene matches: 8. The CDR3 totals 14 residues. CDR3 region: CASSSFQGAGEQYF. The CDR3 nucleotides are TGTGCCAGCAGCTCTTTTCAGGGGGCAGGCGAGCAGTACTTC.

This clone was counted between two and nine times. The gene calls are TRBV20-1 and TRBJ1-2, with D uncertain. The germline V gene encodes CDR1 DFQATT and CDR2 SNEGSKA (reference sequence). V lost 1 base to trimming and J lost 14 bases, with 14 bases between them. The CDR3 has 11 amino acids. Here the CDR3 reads CSARARQVHTF. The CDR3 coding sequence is TGCAGTGCTAGAGCACGGCAGGTCCATACCTTC.

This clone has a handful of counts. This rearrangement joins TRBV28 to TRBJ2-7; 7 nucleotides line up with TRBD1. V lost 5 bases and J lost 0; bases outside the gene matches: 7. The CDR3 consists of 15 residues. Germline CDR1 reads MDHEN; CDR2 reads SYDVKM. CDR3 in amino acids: CASSPTGDSSYEQYF. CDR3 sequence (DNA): TGTGCCAGCAGTCCTACAGGGGACAGCTCCTACGAGCAGTACTTC.

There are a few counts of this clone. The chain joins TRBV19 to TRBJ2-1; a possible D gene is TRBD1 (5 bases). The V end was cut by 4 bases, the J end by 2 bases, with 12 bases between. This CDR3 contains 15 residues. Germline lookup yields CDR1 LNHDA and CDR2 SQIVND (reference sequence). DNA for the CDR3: TGTGCCAGTAGTAGTGCAGACAGTCCCTACAATGAGCAGTTCTTC. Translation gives CASSSADSPYNEQFF.

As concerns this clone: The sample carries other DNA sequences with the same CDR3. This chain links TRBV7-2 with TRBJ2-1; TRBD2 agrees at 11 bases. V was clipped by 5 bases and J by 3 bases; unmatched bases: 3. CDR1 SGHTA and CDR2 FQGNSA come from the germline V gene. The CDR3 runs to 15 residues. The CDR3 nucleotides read TGTGCCAGCAGCGCCGGGACTAGCGGCTACAATGAGCAGTTCTTC. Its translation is CASSAGTSGYNEQFF. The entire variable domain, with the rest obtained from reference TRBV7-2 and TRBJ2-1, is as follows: GAGVSQSPSNKVTEKGKDVELRCDPISGHTALYWYRQSLGQGLEFLIYFQGNSAPDKSGLPSDRFSAERTGGSVSTLTIQRTQQEDSAVYLCASSAGTSGYNEQFFGPGTRLTVL.

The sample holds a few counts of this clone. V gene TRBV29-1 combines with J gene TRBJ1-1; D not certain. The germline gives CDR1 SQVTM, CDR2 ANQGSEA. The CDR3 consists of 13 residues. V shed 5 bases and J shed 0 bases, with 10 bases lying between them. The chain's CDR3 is CSVSHRLNTEAFF. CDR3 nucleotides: TGCAGCGTTTCCCACAGACTGAACACTGAAGCTTTCTTT.

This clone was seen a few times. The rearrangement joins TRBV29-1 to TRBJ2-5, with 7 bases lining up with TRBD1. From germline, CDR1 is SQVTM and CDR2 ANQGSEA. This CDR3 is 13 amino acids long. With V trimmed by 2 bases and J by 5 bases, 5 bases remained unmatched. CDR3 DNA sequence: TGCAGCGTTGAAACACAGGGGTGGGAGACCCAGTACTTC. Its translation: CSVETQGWETQYF.

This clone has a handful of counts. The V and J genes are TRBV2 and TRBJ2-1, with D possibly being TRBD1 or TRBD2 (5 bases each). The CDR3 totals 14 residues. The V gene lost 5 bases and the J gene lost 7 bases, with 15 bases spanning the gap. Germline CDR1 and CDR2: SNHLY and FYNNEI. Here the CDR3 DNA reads TGTGCCAGCAGTTACGGGACCACCGGGAATGAGCAGTTCTTC. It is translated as CASSYGTTGNEQFF.

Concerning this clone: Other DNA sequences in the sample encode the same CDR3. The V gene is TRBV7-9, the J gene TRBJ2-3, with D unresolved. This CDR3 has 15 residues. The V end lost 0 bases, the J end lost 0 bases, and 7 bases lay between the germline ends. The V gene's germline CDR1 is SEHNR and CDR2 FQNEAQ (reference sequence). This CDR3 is CASSLAGSSTDTQYF. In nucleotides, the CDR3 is TGTGCCAGCAGCTTAGCGGGATCTAGCACAGATACGCAGTATTTT.

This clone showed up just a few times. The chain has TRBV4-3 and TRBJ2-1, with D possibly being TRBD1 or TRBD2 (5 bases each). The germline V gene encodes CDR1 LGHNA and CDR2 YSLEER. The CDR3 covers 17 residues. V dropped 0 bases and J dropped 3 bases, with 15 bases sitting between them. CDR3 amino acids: CASSQDWAGTLYNEQFF. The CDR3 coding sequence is TGCGCCAGCAGCCAAGATTGGGCAGGGACCCTCTACAATGAGCAGTTCTTC.

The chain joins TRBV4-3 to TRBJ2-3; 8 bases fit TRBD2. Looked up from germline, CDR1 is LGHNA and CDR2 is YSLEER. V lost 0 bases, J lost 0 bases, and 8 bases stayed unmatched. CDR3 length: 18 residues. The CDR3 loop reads CASSQDRASGFSTDTQYF. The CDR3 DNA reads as TGCGCCAGCAGCCAAGATCGGGCTAGCGGGTTTAGCACAGATACGCAGTATTTT.

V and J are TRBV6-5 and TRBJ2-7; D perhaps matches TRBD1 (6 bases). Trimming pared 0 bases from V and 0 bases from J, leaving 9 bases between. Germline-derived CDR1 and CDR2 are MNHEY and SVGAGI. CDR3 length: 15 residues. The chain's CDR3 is CASSYSGGASYEQYF. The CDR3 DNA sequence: TGTGCCAGCAGTTACTCAGGGGGAGCCTCCTACGAGCAGTACTTC.

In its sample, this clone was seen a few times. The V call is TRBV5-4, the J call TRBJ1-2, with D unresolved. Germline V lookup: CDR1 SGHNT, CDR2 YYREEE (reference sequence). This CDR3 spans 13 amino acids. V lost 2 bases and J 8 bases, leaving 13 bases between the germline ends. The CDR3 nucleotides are TGTGCCAGCAGCTTTCCGACCGGCGGGGGCTACACCTTC. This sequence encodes CASSFPTGGGYTF.

In DNA form, the CDR3 reads TGCGCCAGCAGTTCTGCCAGCTCTGGAAACACCATATATTTT. Translation gives CASSSASSGNTIYF. This chain uses TRBV5-1 with TRBJ1-3; no clear D. This CDR3 comprises 14 residues. Germline loops: CDR1 SGHRS, CDR2 YFSETQ. V lost 5 bases and J 0 bases, leaving 9 bases between the germline ends.

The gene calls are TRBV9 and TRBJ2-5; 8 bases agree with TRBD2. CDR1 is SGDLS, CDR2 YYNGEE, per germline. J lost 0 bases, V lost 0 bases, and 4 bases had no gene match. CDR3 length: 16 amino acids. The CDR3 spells CASSVGGGRNQETQYF. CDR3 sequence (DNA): TGTGCCAGCAGCGTAGGAGGCGGGAGGAACCAAGAGACCCAGTACTTC.

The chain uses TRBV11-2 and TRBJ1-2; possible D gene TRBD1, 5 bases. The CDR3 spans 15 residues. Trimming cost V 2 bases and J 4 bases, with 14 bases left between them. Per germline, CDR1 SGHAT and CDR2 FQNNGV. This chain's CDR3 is CASSLLQGPGYGYTF. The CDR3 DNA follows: TGTGCCAGCAGCTTATTGCAGGGCCCGGGCTATGGCTACACCTTC.

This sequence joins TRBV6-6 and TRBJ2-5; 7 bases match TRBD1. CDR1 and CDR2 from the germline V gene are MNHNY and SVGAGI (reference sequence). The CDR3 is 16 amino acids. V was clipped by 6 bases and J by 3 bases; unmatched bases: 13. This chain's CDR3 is CASSPPRTQGEETQYF. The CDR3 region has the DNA TGTGCCAGCAGCCCCCCGAGGACTCAGGGGGAAGAGACCCAGTACTTC.

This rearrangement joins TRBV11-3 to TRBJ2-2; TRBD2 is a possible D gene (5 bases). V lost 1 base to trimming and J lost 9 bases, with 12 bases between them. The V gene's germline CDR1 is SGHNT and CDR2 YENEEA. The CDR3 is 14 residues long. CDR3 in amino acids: CASSLGGASRELFF. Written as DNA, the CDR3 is TGTGCCAGCAGCTTAGGTGGAGCTAGCCGGGAGCTGTTTTTT.

The CDR3 is CASSERSGETQYF. The CDR3 bases are TGTGCCAGCAGTGAACGTTCGGGAGAGACCCAGTACTTC. The chain combines TRBV6-1 with TRBJ2-5; D is ambiguous. The CDR3 consists of 13 residues. Trimming removed 2 bases at V and 4 bases at J, with 8 bases between. The germline V gene has CDR1 MNHNS and CDR2 SASEGT.